This TCR beta chain comes out of a study of blood T cell repertoires in COVID-19. Across the whole study: T cells, B-cell-depleted T cells, or PBMCs supplied cDNA or gDNA.

Measured with immunoSEQ multiplex PCR; TCRdb has only the in-frame clones, and not every one. Here the sample spans 350,000 to 400,000 clones, approximately 90% being singletons. Everyone who took part was about 18 to 90 years old, and they came from 20 to 25 US areas. Participants reported their clinical history, and cohort assignment relied on those reports. The CDR3 runs 13 residues. The ends were cut back, 4 bases at V and 4 bases at J, with 13 bases in the middle. Germline values: CDR1 SQVTM, CDR2 ANQGSEA. The origin of this receptor is a woman aged 25 to 39 with acute COVID-19. The sample comprised PBMCs or T cells enriched from blood (not recorded which). The J gene is TRBJ1-1, the V gene TRBV29-1; D uncertain. In nucleotides, the CDR3 is TGCAGCGTTGGAGCAGGATTCGGCACTGAAGCTTTCTTT. Protein: CSVGAGFGTEAFF.